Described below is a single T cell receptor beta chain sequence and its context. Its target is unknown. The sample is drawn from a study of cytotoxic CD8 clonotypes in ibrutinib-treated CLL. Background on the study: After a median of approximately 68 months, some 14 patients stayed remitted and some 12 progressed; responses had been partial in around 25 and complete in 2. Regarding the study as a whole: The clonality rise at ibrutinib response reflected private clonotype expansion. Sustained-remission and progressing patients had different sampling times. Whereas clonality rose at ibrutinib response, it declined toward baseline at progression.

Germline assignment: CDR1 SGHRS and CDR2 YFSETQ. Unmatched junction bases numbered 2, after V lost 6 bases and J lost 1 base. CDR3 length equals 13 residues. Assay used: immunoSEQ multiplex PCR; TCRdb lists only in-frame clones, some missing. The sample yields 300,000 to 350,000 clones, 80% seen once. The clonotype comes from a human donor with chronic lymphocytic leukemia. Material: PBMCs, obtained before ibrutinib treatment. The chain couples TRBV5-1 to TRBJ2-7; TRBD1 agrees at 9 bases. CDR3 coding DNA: TGCGCCAGCAAGGGACAGGGATCCTACGAGCAGTACTTC. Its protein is CASKGQGSYEQYF.